These 20 T cell receptor beta chains originate from one sample sequenced in a study of PD-L1 blockade in urothelial cancer. The method was immunoSEQ multiplex PCR; TCRdb's version includes in-frame clones alone and lacks a portion of them. Of about 87,000 clones listed, roughly 84% are singletons. The time point: pretreatment peripheral blood. Sequencing was performed on PBMCs, taken around atezolizumab (anti-PD-L1) treatment. These receptors were taken from a man aged 60-69 years with urothelial cancer.

The rearrangement joins TRBV5-5 to TRBJ2-7; 7 bases line up with TRBD1. After removal of 0 bases from V and 1 base from J, the junction contained 7 bases not matched to a gene. Germline V CDR1 and CDR2: SGHKS, YYEKEE (reference sequence). This CDR3 has 16 residues. CDR3 in DNA: TGTGCCAGCAGCTTGGCCGAGACAGGGTTGTCCTACGAGCAGTACTTC. It codes for CASSLAETGLSYEQYF.

The chain has TRBV10-1 and TRBJ2-4, with D maybe TRBD2 (5 bases). In germline, CDR1 is WNHNN, CDR2 SYGVQD (reference sequence). The CDR3 runs to 14 residues. V lost 4 bases and J lost 4, with 11 bases in between. CDR3 sequence: CASSGDRRKNIQYF. DNA for the CDR3: TGCGCCAGCAGTGGTGATCGGAGGAAAAACATTCAGTACTTC.

The J gene is TRBJ1-2, the V gene TRBV6-1; a possible D gene is TRBD1 (6 bases). Trimming cost V 1 base and J 5 bases, with 14 bases left between them. The germline CDR1 and CDR2 sequences are MNHNS and SASEGT. CDR3 size: 15 residues. For the CDR3, the DNA is TGTGCCAGCAGTGAAGGGGGGGGGCCTTCATATGGCTACACCTTC. Protein sequence: CASSEGGGPSYGYTF.

The chain has TRBV7-8 and TRBJ2-7; a possible D gene is TRBD1 (6 bases). Trimming took off 4 bases at V and 9 bases at J, with 10 bases between the two ends. This CDR3 region has 11 residues. Germline CDR1 is SGHVS and CDR2 is FQNEAQ. Here the CDR3 reads CASSSGVGQYF. CDR3 DNA: TGTGCCAGCAGCTCAGGGGTTGGGCAGTACTTC. The whole variable domain, filled in from reference TRBV7-8 and TRBJ2-7, reads GAGVSQSPRYKVAKRGQDVALRCDPISGHVSLFWYQQALGQGPEFLTYFQNEAQLDKSGLPSDRFFAERPEGSVSTLKIQRTQQEDSAVYLCASSSGVGQYFGPGTRLTVT.

This clone was detected ten times or more. The chain employs TRBV4-2 and TRBJ2-2, with TRBD1 matching over 9 bases. Germline CDR1 and CDR2: LGHNA and YNFKEQ. This CDR3 has 15 amino acids. V gave up 5 bases and J gave up 5 bases; unmatched junction bases: 6. The CDR3, as DNA: TGTGCCAGCAGCACGCGACAGGGGGAGACCGGGGAGCTGTTTTTT. Translating it yields CASSTRQGETGELFF.

The genes are TRBV5-1 and TRBJ2-3, with TRBD1 matching over 9 bases. V lost 4 bases, J lost 0 bases, and 6 bases stayed unmatched. Germline-derived CDR1 and CDR2 are SGHRS and YFSETQ. This CDR3 is 16 amino acids long. The CDR3 DNA is TGCGCCAGCAGCCTAGGGGACAGGGCTAGCACAGATACGCAGTATTTT. It encodes CASSLGDRASTDTQYF.

This rearrangement joins TRBV19 to TRBJ2-1; D possibly corresponds to TRBD1 (5 bases). Germline CDR1 reads LNHDA; CDR2 reads SQIVND (reference sequence). Trimming shortened V by 5 bases and J by 3 bases, and 8 bases separated the two germline ends. The CDR3 runs 13 residues. Written as DNA, the CDR3 is TGTGCCAGTAGTCCTGACAGCTACAATGAGCAGTTCTTC. It is translated as CASSPDSYNEQFF.

V gene TRBV5-1 combines with J gene TRBJ2-2; D is undetermined. V was pared by 3 bases and J by 4 bases, with 4 bases between. CDR1 SGHRS and CDR2 YFSETQ come from the germline V gene. The CDR3 loop spans 12 amino acids. CDR3 nucleotides: TGCGCCAGCAGCTACAGCACCGGGGAGCTGTTTTTT. Protein: CASSYSTGELFF.

This clone is a singleton in its sample. V usage is TRBV19 and J usage is TRBJ1-3; TRBD1 matches 7 bases. This CDR3 spans 16 amino acids. Germline V gene lookup returns CDR1 LNHDA and CDR2 SQIVND (reference sequence). J gave up 0 bases and V 10 bases, and 12 bases lay outside the gene matches. The CDR3, as DNA: TGTGCCACCCTAGATAGGGGGCGAGTCTCTGGAAACACCATATATTTT. Encoded protein: CATLDRGRVSGNTIYF.

This clone occurred a few times. This chain links TRBV6-5 with TRBJ1-1; 7 nucleotides agree with TRBD1. Trimming removed 8 bases from V and 0 bases from J; junction bases left unmatched: 6. The CDR3 length is 14 residues. Germline CDR1 MNHEY, CDR2 SVGAGI. For the CDR3, the DNA is TGTGCCAGCTCCATGGGACAGTTGAACACTGAAGCTTTCTTT. Residues: CASSMGQLNTEAFF.

This chain joins TRBV19 and TRBJ1-1; D may be TRBD1 (6 bases). Germline assignment: CDR1 LNHDA and CDR2 SQIVND (reference sequence). The CDR3 consists of 17 residues. V lost 3 bases and J lost 7, with 24 bases in between. CDR3 protein: CASSMRRDTFTRGEAFF. CDR3 DNA sequence: TGTGCCAGTAGTATGCGCCGGGACACCTTTACGAGGGGTGAAGCTTTCTTT.

The V call is TRBV11-2, the J call TRBJ2-7; tentative D call: TRBD1 (6 bases). This CDR3 is 12 amino acids long. Germline-derived CDR1 and CDR2 are SGHAT and FQNNGV. V was trimmed by 5 bases and J by 4 bases, leaving 9 bases between them. CDR3 loop: CASSRGQYEQYF. The CDR3 DNA sequence: TGTGCCAGCAGCCGAGGACAGTACGAGCAGTACTTC.

The chain employs TRBV4-1 and TRBJ2-1, with 7 positions matching TRBD1. Germline V gene sequence: CDR1 MGHRA, CDR2 YSYEKL. The CDR3 length is 16 residues. V lost 4 bases to trimming and J lost 0 bases; unmatched junction nucleotides: 6. The CDR3 nucleotides are TGCGCCAGCAGCCCCGAGGGGGCTAGCTCCTACAATGAGCAGTTCTTC. The encoded protein is CASSPEGASSYNEQFF.

The chain is built from TRBV30 and TRBJ1-2; 11 positions match TRBD1. CDR3 length: 16 amino acids. Germline lookup yields CDR1 GTSNPN and CDR2 SVGIG (reference sequence). The J segment lost 12 bases and the V segment lost 5 bases, leaving 20 bases of the junction unmatched. The CDR3 sequence is CAWGGPGQGASRRNTF. In DNA, the CDR3 is TGTGCCTGGGGGGGCCCAGGACAGGGGGCAAGCAGGAGGAACACCTTC.

This chain connects TRBV2 to TRBJ1-1; D possibly corresponds to TRBD1 (6 bases). The CDR3 runs to 12 residues. Germline-derived CDR1 and CDR2 are SNHLY and FYNNEI. Trimming removed 3 bases from V and 11 bases from J, with 13 bases in between. DNA for the CDR3: TGTGCCAGCAGTGACACGGGGGGCCGGGCTTTCTTT. Its protein product is CASSDTGGRAFF. The full variable domain, in which reference TRBV2 and TRBJ1-1 provide the parts outside the CDR3, is EPEVTQTPSHQVTQMGQEVILRCVPISNHLYFYWYRQILGQKVEFLVSFYNNEISEKSEIFDDQFSVERPDGSNFTLKIRSTKLEDSAMYFCASSDTGGRAFFGQGTRLTVV.

The gene calls are TRBV4-1 and TRBJ2-5, with D possibly TRBD2 on 6 matching bases. Trimming pared 4 bases from V and 7 bases from J, leaving 19 bases between. CDR3 length: 15 amino acids. Looked up from germline, CDR1 is MGHRA and CDR2 is YSYEKL. The CDR3 DNA is TGCGCCAGCAGCCCGTTTTGGCCCCAGGAGGGGACCCAGTACTTC. Translated: CASSPFWPQEGTQYF.

The chain has TRBV5-1 and TRBJ1-5; 8 bases line up with TRBD1. V lost 4 bases to trimming and J lost 0 bases; unmatched junction nucleotides: 6. This CDR3 spans 16 amino acids. Per the germline V gene, CDR1 is SGHRS and CDR2 is YFSETQ. The CDR3 sequence is CASSLTGEYSNQPQHF. As DNA, the CDR3 is TGCGCCAGCAGCCTGACAGGGGAATATAGCAATCAGCCCCAGCATTTT. The complete variable domain, with remaining parts taken from reference TRBV5-1 and TRBJ1-5, reads KAGVTQTPRYLIKTRGQQVTLSCSPISGHRSVSWYQQTPGQGLQFLFEYFSETQRNKGNFPGRFSGRQFSNSRSEMNVSTLELGDSALYLCASSLTGEYSNQPQHFGDGTRLSIL.

The rearrangement links TRBV6-1 to TRBJ2-1, with D possibly TRBD2 on 6 matching bases. The germline V gene has CDR1 MNHNS and CDR2 SASEGT. The CDR3 runs 15 residues. The V gene lost 5 bases and the J gene lost 8 bases, with 19 bases spanning the gap. The CDR3 region is CASSLASGGLDEQFF. CDR3 nucleotide sequence: TGTGCCAGCAGTCTGGCTAGTGGAGGGTTGGATGAGCAGTTCTTC.

V and J are TRBV2 and TRBJ1-2; TRBD1 might be the D (6 bases). V lost 3 bases to trimming and J lost 8 bases, with 22 bases between them. CDR1 is SNHLY and CDR2 is FYNNEI in the germline V gene. There are 16 residues in the CDR3. CDR3 loop: CASSDSWGLGLQGYTF. CDR3 nucleotides: TGTGCCAGCAGTGATTCGTGGGGGCTCGGTCTGCAGGGCTACACCTTC.

This clone was observed once. The chain couples TRBV5-4 to TRBJ1-4; no firm D call. The CDR3 contains 13 residues. Trimming took off 1 base at V and 4 bases at J, with 5 bases between the two ends. Germline CDR1 and CDR2: SGHNT and YYREEE (reference sequence). The CDR3 DNA sequence: TGTGCCAGCAGCTTGACCAGTAATGAAAAACTGTTTTTT. It yields the protein CASSLTSNEKLFF.